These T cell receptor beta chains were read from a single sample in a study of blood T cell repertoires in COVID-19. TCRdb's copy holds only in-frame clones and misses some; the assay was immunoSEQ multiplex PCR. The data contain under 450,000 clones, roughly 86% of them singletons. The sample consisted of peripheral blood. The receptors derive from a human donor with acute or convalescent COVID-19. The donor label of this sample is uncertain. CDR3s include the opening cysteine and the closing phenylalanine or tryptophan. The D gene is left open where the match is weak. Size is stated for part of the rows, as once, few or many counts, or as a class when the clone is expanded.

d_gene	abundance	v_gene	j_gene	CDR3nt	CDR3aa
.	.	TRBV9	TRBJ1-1	TGTGCCAGCAGCCCACCGGGGGGGACGAACACTGAAGCTTTCTTT	CASSPPGGTNTEAFF
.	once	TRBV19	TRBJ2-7	TGTGCCAGTAGTAGCCTCGGGTTCAGCTCCTACGAGCAGTACTTC	CASSSLGFSSYEQYF
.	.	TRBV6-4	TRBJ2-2	TGTGCCAGCAGTGTGGGGCAGGCCAAGAACACCGGGGAGCTGTTTTTT	CASSVGQAKNTGELFF
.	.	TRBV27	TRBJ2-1	TGTGCCAGCAGGTTTCGTCAGGGTAAGACTAGGTACAATGAGCAGTTCTTC	CASRFRQGKTRYNEQFF
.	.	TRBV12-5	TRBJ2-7	TGTGCTAGTGGTTTGCTTCTGGGGCTAGCGACCTACGAGCAGTACTTC	CASGLLLGLATYEQYF
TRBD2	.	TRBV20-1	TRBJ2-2	TGCAGTGCTAGTAGGCTAGCGGGCACCGGGGAGCTGTTTTTT	CSASRLAGTGELFF
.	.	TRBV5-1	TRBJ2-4	TGCGCCCGCAGCTTGGGGGGCGGGGGCAAAAACATTCAGTACTTC	CARSLGGGGKNIQYF
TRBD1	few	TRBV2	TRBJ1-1	TGTGCCAGCAGGCTCCGGGACAGGGGTAAAATGAACACTGAAGCTTTCTTT	CASRLRDRGKMNTEAFF
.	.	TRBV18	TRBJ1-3	TGTGCCAGCTCAAACAGTACGAACTCTGGAAACACCATATATTTT	CASSNSTNSGNTIYF
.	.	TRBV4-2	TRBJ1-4	TGTGCCAGCAGCCAAGTTGGTACAGCAACTAATGAAAAACTGTTTTTT	CASSQVGTATNEKLFF
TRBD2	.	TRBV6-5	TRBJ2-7	TGTGCCAGCAGTTGGGCGGGGCGGGAGCTCGAGCAGTACTTC	CASSWAGRELEQYF
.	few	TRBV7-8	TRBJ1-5	TGTGCCAGCAGTCCAGCCGGGGGTCGGGGTAATCAGCCCCAGCATTTT	CASSPAGGRGNQPQHF
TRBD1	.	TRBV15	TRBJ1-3	TGTGCCACCAGAACGACAGGGTCTGGAAACACCATATATTTT	CATRTTGSGNTIYF
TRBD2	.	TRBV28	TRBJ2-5	TGTGCCAGCAACAACGCGGGGGGGTGGGAGACCCAGTACTTC	CASNNAGGWETQYF
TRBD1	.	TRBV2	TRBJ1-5	TGTGCCAGCAGCCAACCCCGGGACAGGGTCCAGCCCCAGCATTTT	CASSQPRDRVQPQHF
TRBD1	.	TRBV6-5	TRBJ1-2	TGTGCCAGCGGGGACAGGGGGCGAGGTATCTATGGCTACACCTTC	CASGDRGRGIYGYTF
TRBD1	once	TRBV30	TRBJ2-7	TGTGCCTGGAGGAGGGGGCCGTGGACCTACGAGCAGTACTTC	CAWRRGPWTYEQYF
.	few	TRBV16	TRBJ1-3	TGTGCCAGCAGCCAATCGCGTTCCTCTGGAAACACCATATATTTT	CASSQSRSSGNTIYF
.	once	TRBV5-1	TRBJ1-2	TGCGCCAGCAGCTGGCAGGATCACTATGGCTACACCTTC	CASSWQDHYGYTF
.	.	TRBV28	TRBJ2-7	TGTGCCAGCACCGAGTCGGGACATGTGACCCGCGAGCAGTACTTC	CASTESGHVTREQYF
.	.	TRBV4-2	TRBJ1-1	TGTGCCAGCAGCCAAGGACAGTTAAACACTGAAGCTTTCTTT	CASSQGQLNTEAFF
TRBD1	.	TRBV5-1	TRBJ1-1	TGCGCCAGCAGGCCAGGACAGGGGATCGTCGGAGCTTTCTTT	CASRPGQGIVGAFF
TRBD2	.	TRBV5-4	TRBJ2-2	TGTGCCAGCAGCCTGACCGGGAGGGGGGCCGGGGAGCTGTTTTTT	CASSLTGRGAGELFF
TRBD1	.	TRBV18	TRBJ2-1	TGTGCCAGCTCAGGACAGGGAACGAGAGTCGTAGGCTCCTACAATGAGCAGTTCTTC	CASSGQGTRVVGSYNEQFF
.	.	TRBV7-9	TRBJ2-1	TGTGCCAGCAGCCCGACATATAATAAATGGACAGCTCACAATGAGCAGTTCTTC	CASSPTYNKWTAHNEQFF
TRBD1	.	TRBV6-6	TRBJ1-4	TGTGCCAGCAGGATCCAAGGAACAGGGGAAGGCGAAAAACTGTTTTTT	CASRIQGTGEGEKLFF
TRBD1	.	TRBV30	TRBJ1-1	TGTGCCTGGACATTTGCCAGGGGGCGCTCCACTGAAGCTTTCTTT	CAWTFARGRSTEAFF
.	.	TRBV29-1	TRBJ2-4	TGCAGCGTTCGGACAGCTCAGCCTAATCAAAACATTCAGTACTTC	CSVRTAQPNQNIQYF
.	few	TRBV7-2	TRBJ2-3	TGTGCCAGCAGCTTAGCAGGGGACTTCACAGATACGCAGTATTTT	CASSLAGDFTDTQYF
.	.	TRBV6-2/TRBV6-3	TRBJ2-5	TGTGCCAGCAGTTACGTAGGGGCCCAAAAAGAGACCCAGTACTTC	CASSYVGAQKETQYF
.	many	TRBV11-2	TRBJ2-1	TGTGCCAGCAGCTTAACTGACAATGAGCAGTTCTTC	CASSLTDNEQFF
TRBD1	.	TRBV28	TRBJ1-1	TGTGCCAGCAGTTCAGCCAGGGACAGACAGGCCCGGGCTTTCTTT	CASSSARDRQARAFF
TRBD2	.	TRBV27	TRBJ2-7	TGTGCCAGCAGTCTGCGGGAGGGTACTTACGAGCAGTACTTC	CASSLREGTYEQYF
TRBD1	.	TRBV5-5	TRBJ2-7	TGTGCCAGCAGAGTTGGACAGGGAGCCTACGAGCAGTACTTC	CASRVGQGAYEQYF
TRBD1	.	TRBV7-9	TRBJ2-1	TGTGCCAGCAGCATGGACAGGGGGCTCCATGAGCAGTTCTTC	CASSMDRGLHEQFF
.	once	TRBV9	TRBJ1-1	TGTGCCAGCAGCGACGTCAGGGTGAACACTGAAGCTTTCTTT	CASSDVRVNTEAFF
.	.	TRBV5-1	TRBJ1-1	TGCGCCAGCAGCCCTCCCGGGACTGCGAACACTGAAGCTTTCTTT	CASSPPGTANTEAFF
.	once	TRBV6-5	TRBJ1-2	TGTGCCAGCAGTTACGCAGGCTATGGCTACACCTTC	CASSYAGYGYTF
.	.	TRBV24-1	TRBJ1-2	TGTGCCACCAGTGATTTGAGGGGAAATGGCTACACCTTC	CATSDLRGNGYTF
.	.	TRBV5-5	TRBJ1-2	TGTGCCAGCAGCTCACAGCAGGGAATTGGCCGTGGCTACACCTTC	CASSSQQGIGRGYTF
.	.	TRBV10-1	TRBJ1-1	TGCGCCAGCAGTGAACAGGTGCGGGGCACTGAAGCTTTCTTT	CASSEQVRGTEAFF
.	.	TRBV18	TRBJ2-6	TGTGCCAGCTGGGCCGGAAAAACTGGGGCCAACGTCCTGACTTTC	CASWAGKTGANVLTF
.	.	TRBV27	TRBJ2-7	TGTGCCAGCAGTTTATCCAGGACTATCGTCTACGAGCAGTACTTC	CASSLSRTIVYEQYF
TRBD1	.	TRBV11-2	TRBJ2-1	TGTGCCAGCAGCTTAATGACAGGGACCATAAATGAGCAGTTCTTC	CASSLMTGTINEQFF
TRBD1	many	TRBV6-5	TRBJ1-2	TGTGCCAGCAGTTACACTGGACAGGGTGCTGGCTACACCTTC	CASSYTGQGAGYTF
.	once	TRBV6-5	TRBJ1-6	TGTGCCAGCAAACAGGAGGGTAATTCACCCCTCCACTTT	CASKQEGNSPLHF
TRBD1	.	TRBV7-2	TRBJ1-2	TGTGCCAGCAGCTTAGGGGGAACGACAGGGGCCTATGGCTACACCTTC	CASSLGGTTGAYGYTF